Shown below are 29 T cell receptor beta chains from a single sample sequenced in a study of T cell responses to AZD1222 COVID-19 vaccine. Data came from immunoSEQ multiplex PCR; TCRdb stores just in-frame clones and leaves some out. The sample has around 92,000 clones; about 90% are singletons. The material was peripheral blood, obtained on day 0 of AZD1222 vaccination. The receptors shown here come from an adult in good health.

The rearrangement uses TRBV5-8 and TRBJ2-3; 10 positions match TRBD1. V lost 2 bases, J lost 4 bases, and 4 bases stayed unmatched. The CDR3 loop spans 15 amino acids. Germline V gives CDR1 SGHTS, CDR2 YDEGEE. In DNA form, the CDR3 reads TGTGCCAGCAGCTTACGACAGGGGGCGGCAGATACGCAGTATTTT. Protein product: CASSLRQGAADTQYF.

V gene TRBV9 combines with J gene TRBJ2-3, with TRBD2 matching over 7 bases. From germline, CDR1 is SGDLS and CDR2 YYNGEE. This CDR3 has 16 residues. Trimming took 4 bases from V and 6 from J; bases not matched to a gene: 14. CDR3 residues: CASSPRAGEAPDTQYF. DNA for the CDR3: TGTGCCAGCAGCCCGCGGGCGGGGGAGGCCCCGGATACGCAGTATTTT. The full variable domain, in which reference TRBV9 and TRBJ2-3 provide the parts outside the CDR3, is DSGVTQTPKHLITATGQRVTLRCSPRSGDLSVYWYQQSLDQGLQFLIQYYNGEERAKGNILERFSAQQFPDLHSELNLSSLELGDSALYFCASSPRAGEAPDTQYFGPGTRLTVL.

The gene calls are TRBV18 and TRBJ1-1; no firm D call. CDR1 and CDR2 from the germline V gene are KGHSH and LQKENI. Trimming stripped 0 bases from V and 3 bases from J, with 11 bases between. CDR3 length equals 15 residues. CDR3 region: CASSPPSRRDTEAFF. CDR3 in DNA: TGTGCCAGCTCACCACCCTCAAGGCGCGACACTGAAGCTTTCTTT.

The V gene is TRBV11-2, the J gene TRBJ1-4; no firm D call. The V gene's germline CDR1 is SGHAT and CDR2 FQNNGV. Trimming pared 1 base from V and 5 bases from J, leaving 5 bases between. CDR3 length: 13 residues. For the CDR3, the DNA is TGTGCCAGCAGCTTAGGGGGAAATGAAAAACTGTTTTTT. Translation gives CASSLGGNEKLFF.

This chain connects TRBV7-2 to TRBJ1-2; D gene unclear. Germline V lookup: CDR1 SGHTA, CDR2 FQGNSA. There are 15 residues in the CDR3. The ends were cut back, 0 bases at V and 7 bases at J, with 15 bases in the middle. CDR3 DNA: TGTGCCAGCAGCTTAGCTTTACCCCGGAGCGGTGGCTACACCTTC. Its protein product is CASSLALPRSGGYTF.

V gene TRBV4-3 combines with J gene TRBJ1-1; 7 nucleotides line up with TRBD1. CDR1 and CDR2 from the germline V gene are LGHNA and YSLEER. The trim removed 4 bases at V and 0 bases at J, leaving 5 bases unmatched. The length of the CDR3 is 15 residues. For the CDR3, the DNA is TGCGCCAGCAGCCCTGGGACAGACATGAACACTGAAGCTTTCTTT. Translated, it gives CASSPGTDMNTEAFF.

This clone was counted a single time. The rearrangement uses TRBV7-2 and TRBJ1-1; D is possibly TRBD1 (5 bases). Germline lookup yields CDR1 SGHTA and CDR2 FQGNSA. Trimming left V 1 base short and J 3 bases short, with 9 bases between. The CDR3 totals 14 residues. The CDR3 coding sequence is TGTGCCAGCAGCTTAGTGTGGGGGGACACTGAAGCTTTCTTT. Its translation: CASSLVWGDTEAFF.

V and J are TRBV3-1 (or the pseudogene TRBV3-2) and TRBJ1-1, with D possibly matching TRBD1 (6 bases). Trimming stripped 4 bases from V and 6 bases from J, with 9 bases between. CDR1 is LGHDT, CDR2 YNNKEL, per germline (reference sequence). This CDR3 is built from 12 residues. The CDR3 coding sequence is TGTGCCAGCAGCCCCGGGACACCTGAAGCTTTCTTT. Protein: CASSPGTPEAFF.

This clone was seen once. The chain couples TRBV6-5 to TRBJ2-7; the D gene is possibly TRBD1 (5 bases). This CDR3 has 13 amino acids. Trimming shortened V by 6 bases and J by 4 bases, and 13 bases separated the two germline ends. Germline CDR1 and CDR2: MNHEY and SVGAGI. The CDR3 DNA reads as TGTGCCAGCAGCGCAGGGAATCGGTACGAGCAGTACTTC. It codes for CASSAGNRYEQYF.

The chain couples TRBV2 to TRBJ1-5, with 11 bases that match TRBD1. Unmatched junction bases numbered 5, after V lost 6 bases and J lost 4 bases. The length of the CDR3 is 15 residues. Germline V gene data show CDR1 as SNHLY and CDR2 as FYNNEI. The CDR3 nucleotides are TGTGCCAGCAGCGGGGACAGGGGGGGGAATCAGCCCCAGCATTTT. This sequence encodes CASSGDRGGNQPQHF.

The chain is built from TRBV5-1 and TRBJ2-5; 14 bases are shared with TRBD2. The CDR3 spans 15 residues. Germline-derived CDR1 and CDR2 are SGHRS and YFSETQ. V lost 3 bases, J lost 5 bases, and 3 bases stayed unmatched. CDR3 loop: CASSWTSGGRETQYF. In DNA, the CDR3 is TGCGCCAGCAGCTGGACTAGCGGGGGGAGGGAGACCCAGTACTTC.

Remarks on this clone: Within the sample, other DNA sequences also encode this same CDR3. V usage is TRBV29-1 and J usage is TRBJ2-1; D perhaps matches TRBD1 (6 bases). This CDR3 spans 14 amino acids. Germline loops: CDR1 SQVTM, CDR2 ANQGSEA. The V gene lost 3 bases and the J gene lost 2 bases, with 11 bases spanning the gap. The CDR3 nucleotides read TGCAGCGTTGATCGCAGGGGCGCCTACAATGAGCAGTTCTTC. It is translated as CSVDRRGAYNEQFF.

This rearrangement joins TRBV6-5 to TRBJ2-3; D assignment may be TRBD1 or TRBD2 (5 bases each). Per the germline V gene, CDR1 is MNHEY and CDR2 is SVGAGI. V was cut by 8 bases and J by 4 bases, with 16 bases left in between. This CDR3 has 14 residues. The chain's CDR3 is CASSPGTVPDTQYF. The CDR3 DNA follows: TGTGCCAGCTCCCCCGGGACGGTCCCAGATACGCAGTATTTT.

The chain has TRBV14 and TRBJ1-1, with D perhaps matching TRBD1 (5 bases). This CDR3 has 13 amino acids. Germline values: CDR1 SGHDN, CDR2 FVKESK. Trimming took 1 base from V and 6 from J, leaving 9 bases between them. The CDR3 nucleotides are TGTGCCAGCAGCCAAGCGGGGCGGCCTGAAGCTTTCTTT. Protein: CASSQAGRPEAFF.

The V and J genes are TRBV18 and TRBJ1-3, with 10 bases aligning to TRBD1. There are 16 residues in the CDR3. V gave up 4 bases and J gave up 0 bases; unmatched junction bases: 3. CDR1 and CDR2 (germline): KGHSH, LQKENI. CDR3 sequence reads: CASSRQGANSGNTIYF. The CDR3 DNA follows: TGTGCCAGCTCACGACAGGGGGCGAACTCTGGAAACACCATATATTTT.

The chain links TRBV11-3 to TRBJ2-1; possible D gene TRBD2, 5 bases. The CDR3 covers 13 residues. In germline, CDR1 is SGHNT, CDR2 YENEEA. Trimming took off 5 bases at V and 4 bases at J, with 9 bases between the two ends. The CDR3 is CASSHGEYNEQFF. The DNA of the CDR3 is TGTGCCAGCAGCCACGGGGAGTACAATGAGCAGTTCTTC. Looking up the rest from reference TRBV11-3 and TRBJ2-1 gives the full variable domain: EAGVVQSPRYKIIEKKQPVAFWCNPISGHNTLYWYLQNLGQGPELLIRYENEEAVDDSQLPKDRFSAERLKGVDSTLKIQPAELGDSAVYLCASSHGEYNEQFFGPGTRLTVL.

DNA for the CDR3: TGTGCCAGCAGCTTAATAGGGACCCAGAAGGCGAATGAGCAGTTCTTC. Amino acids: CASSLIGTQKANEQFF. The V call is TRBV7-3, the J call TRBJ2-1, with D tentatively TRBD1 or TRBD2 (5 bases each). In germline, CDR1 is SGHTA, CDR2 FQGTGA. The CDR3 totals 16 residues. Trimming took off 1 base at V and 7 bases at J, with 17 bases between the two ends.

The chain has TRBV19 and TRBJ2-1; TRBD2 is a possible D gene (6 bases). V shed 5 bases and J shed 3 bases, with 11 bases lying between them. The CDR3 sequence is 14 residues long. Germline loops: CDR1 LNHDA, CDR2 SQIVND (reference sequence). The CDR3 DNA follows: TGTGCCAGTAGTTGGCGGGGTAACTACAATGAGCAGTTCTTC. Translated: CASSWRGNYNEQFF. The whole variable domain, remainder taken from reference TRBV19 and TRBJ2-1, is DGGITQSPKYLFRKEGQNVTLSCEQNLNHDAMYWYRQDPGQGLRLIYYSQIVNDFQKGDIAEGYSVSREKKESFPLTVTSAQKNPTAFYLCASSWRGNYNEQFFGPGTRLTVL.

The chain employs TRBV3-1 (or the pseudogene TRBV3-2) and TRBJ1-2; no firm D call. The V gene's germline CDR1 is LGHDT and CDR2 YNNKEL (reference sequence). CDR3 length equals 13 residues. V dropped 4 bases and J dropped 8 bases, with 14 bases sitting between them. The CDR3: CASSPSQVGGYTF. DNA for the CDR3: TGTGCCAGCAGCCCAAGTCAGGTTGGCGGCTACACCTTC.

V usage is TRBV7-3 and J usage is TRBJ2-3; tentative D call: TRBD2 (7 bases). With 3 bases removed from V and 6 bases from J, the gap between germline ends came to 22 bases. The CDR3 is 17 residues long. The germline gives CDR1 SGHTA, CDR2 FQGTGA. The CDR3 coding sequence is TGTGCCAGCAGCTTTTATCACCGGGGGGCCGCGGGGGATACGCAGTATTTT. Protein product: CASSFYHRGAAGDTQYF.

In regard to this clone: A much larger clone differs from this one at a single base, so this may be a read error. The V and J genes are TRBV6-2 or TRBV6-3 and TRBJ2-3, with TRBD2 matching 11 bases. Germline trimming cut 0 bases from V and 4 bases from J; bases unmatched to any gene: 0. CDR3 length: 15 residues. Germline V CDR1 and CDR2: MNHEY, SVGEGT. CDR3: CASSYSTSGADTQYF. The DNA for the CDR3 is TGTGCCAGCAGTTACTCGACTAGCGGGGCAGATACGCAGTATTTT.

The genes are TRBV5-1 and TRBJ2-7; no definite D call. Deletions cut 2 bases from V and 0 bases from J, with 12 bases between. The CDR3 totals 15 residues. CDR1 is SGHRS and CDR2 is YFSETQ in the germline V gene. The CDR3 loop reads CASSFGDARSYEQYF. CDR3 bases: TGCGCCAGCAGCTTTGGAGACGCCCGCTCCTACGAGCAGTACTTC. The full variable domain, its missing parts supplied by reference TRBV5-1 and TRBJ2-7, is KAGVTQTPRYLIKTRGQQVTLSCSPISGHRSVSWYQQTPGQGLQFLFEYFSETQRNKGNFPGRFSGRQFSNSRSEMNVSTLELGDSALYLCASSFGDARSYEQYFGPGTRLTVT.

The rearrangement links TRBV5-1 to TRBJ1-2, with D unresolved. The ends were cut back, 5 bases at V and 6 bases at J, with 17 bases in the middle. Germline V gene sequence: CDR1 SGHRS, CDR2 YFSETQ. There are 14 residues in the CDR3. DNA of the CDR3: TGCGCCAGCAGACTTGGAACCTCCCGACATGGCTACACCTTC. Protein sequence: CASRLGTSRHGYTF. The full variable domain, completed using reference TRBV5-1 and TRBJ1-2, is KAGVTQTPRYLIKTRGQQVTLSCSPISGHRSVSWYQQTPGQGLQFLFEYFSETQRNKGNFPGRFSGRQFSNSRSEMNVSTLELGDSALYLCASRLGTSRHGYTFGSGTRLTVV.

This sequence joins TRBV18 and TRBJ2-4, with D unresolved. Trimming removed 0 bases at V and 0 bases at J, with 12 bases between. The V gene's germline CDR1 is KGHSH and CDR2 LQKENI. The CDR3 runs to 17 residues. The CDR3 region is CASSPPVATQAKNIQYF. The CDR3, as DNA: TGTGCCAGCTCACCACCGGTCGCAACCCAAGCCAAAAACATTCAGTACTTC. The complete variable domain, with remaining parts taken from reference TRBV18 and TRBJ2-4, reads NAGVMQNPRHLVRRRGQEARLRCSPMKGHSHVYWYRQLPEEGLKFMVYLQKENIIDESGMPKERFSAEFPKEGPSILRIQQVVRGDSAAYFCASSPPVATQAKNIQYFGAGTRLSVL.

The CDR3 is CASQREGGGELFF. CDR3 nucleotide sequence: TGTGCCTCTCAGCGGGAGGGTGGCGGGGAGCTGTTTTTT. The rearrangement joins TRBV30 to TRBJ2-2, with 10 bases fitting TRBD2. Germline-derived CDR1 and CDR2 are GTSNPN and SVGIG (reference sequence). Unmatched junction bases numbered 6, after V lost 7 bases and J lost 7 bases. CDR3 size: 13 residues.

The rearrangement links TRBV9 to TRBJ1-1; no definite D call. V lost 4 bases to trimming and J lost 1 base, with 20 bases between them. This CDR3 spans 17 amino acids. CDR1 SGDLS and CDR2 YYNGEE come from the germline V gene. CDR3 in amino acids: CASSPPLGGQRNTEAFF. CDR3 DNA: TGTGCCAGCAGCCCCCCCCTGGGCGGCCAGAGGAACACTGAAGCTTTCTTT. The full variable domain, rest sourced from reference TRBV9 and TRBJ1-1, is DSGVTQTPKHLITATGQRVTLRCSPRSGDLSVYWYQQSLDQGLQFLIQYYNGEERAKGNILERFSAQQFPDLHSELNLSSLELGDSALYFCASSPPLGGQRNTEAFFGQGTRLTVV.

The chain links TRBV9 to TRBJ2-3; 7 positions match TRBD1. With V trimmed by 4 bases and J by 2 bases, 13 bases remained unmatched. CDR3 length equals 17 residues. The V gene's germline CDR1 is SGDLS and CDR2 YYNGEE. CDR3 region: CASSPRGTLPLTDTQYF. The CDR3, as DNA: TGTGCCAGCAGCCCCAGGGGGACCTTGCCACTCACAGATACGCAGTATTTT.

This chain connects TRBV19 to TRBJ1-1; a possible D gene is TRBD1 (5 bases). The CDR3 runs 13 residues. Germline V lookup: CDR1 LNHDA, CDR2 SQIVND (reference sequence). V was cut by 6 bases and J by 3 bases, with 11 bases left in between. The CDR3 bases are TGTGCCAGTAGAGGTTGGGGGGACACTGAAGCTTTCTTT. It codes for CASRGWGDTEAFF.

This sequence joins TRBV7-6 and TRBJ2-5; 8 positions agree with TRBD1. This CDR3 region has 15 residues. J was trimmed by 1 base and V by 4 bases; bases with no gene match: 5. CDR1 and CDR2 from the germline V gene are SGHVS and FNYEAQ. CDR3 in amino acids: CASSSLDRGQETQYF. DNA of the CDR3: TGTGCCAGCAGCTCGCTCGACAGGGGCCAAGAGACCCAGTACTTC.